This T cell receptor beta chain was documented in a study of CD8 T cells in ankylosing spondylitis. Construction of TCR beta libraries was performed using quantitative 5'-RACE with molecular barcodes. TCRdb redid the calling of the 5' RACE reads with MiXCR, one entry per CDR3 protein. The sample includes some 54,000 distinct CDR3 sequences, approximately 7% of them seen just once. This clonotype was observed many times. Its antigen is not known. Points from the study as a whole: Made up of eight highly homologous variants, a TCR beta motif appeared characteristic of ankylosing spondylitis blood. Researchers reportedly found disease-linked clones significantly enriched in matched ankylosing spondylitis synovial fluid. Peripheral blood samples showed relatively rare disease-linked clones, and these clones were CD8+.

Deletions cut 0 bases from V and 6 bases from J, with 9 bases between. This CDR3 region has 14 residues. Germline CDR1 reads MNHEY; CDR2 reads SVGAGI. The V and J genes are TRBV6-5 and TRBJ2-1; no reliable D call. This clonotype was obtained from a female donor with ankylosing spondylitis or in good health (not recorded which). Material for sequencing was blood, either unsorted or a sorted T cell fraction (not recorded which). The CDR3 reads CASSYSRTGNEQFF. The CDR3 bases are TGTGCCAGCAGTTACTCGAGAACTGGCAATGAGCAGTTCTTC.